These 29 T cell receptor beta chains originate from one sample sequenced in a study of cytomegalovirus exposure and HLA in healthy donors. Amplification used 60 Vbeta primers and 13 Jbeta primers. This table comes from immunoSEQ multiplex PCR, and its TCRdb copy is limited to in-frame clones, with some not included. The data contain about 210,000 clones, roughly 85% of them singletons. The sequenced sample consisted of PBMCs. These receptors came from a male donor in good health and CMV-seronegative.

The chain combines TRBV10-3 with TRBJ2-3, with 14 nucleotides matching TRBD2. Germline CDR1 ENHRY, CDR2 SYGVKD. The V and J ends lost 2 bases and 2 bases, in that order; junction bases with no gene match: 3. The CDR3 loop spans 17 amino acids. This chain's CDR3 is CAISERTSGGYTDTQYF. The CDR3 region has the DNA TGTGCCATCAGTGAGAGGACTAGCGGGGGGTACACAGATACGCAGTATTTT.

V usage is TRBV29-1 and J usage is TRBJ2-3, with D tentatively TRBD1 (6 bases). CDR3 size: 13 residues. The germline V gene has CDR1 SQVTM and CDR2 ANQGSEA. The V gene lost 4 bases and the J gene lost 2 bases, with 10 bases spanning the gap. The CDR3 bases are TGCAGCGTTGGAGGGGGTTTCACAGATACGCAGTATTTT. This gives the protein CSVGGGFTDTQYF.

This clone was recorded a few times. The V gene is TRBV27, the J gene TRBJ2-7; tentatively, D is TRBD1 (6 bases). The CDR3 totals 15 residues. Per germline, CDR1 MNHEY and CDR2 SMNVEV (reference sequence). V was pared by 5 bases and J by 2 bases, with 16 bases between. This CDR3 is CASSPTGKIPYEQYF. The CDR3 DNA is TGTGCCAGCAGTCCGACAGGAAAAATCCCCTACGAGCAGTACTTC.

This sequence joins TRBV5-1 and TRBJ1-3; the D gene is possibly TRBD1 (6 bases). The germline V gene encodes CDR1 SGHRS and CDR2 YFSETQ. V lost 2 bases and J lost 0, with 12 bases in between. CDR3 length: 16 residues. CDR3 protein: CASSLVGQSSGNTIYF. The CDR3 nucleotides read TGCGCCAGCAGCTTAGTCGGACAGTCCTCTGGAAACACCATATATTTT.

The chain uses TRBV27 and TRBJ2-1; a weak D match, TRBD1 (6 bases). V dropped 10 bases and J dropped 7 bases, with 32 bases sitting between them. The CDR3 totals 18 residues. Germline values: CDR1 MNHEY, CDR2 SMNVEV (reference sequence). CDR3 DNA sequence: TGTGCCACCACTCTCCTCGGAGGCCAGGGGCCGCTAGGGAATGAGCAGTTCTTC. Its protein product is CATTLLGGQGPLGNEQFF.

This clone was recorded a few times. The rearrangement links TRBV7-9 to TRBJ1-5; D unresolved. The V gene's germline CDR1 is SEHNR and CDR2 FQNEAQ (reference sequence). V was cut by 1 base and J by 5 bases, with 6 bases left in between. The CDR3 runs 13 residues. DNA of the CDR3: TGTGCCAGCAGCTTAGTCGGGGATCAGCCCCAGCATTTT. It is translated as CASSLVGDQPQHF.

The chain is built from TRBV7-3 and TRBJ2-2; the match to TRBD1 covers 10 bases. CDR1 and CDR2 from the germline V gene are SGHTA and FQGTGA. The CDR3 has 15 residues. V dropped 2 bases and J dropped 4; count of bases not matched to a gene: 1. The CDR3 reads CASSLRTGGTGELFF. DNA of the CDR3: TGTGCCAGCAGCTTACGGACAGGGGGCACCGGGGAGCTGTTTTTT.

V gene TRBV12-5 combines with J gene TRBJ2-7; tentatively, D is TRBD1 (5 bases). CDR3 size: 13 residues. V shed 6 bases and J shed 3 bases, with 12 bases lying between them. Germline loops: CDR1 LGHNT, CDR2 FRNRAP. The DNA of the CDR3 is TGTGCTAGTGGCCCCAGGGAAAACTACGAGCAGTACTTC. Amino acids: CASGPRENYEQYF.

V and J are TRBV12-2 and TRBJ1-1; TRBD1, the D gene given by the table, was not confirmed from the DNA. TRBV12-2 is a known pseudogene. The CDR3 loop spans 15 amino acids. For the CDR3, the DNA is TGTGCAAGTCGCTTGGGGCAGACCCAGAACACTGAAGCTTTCTTT. Its translation: CASRLGQTQNTEAFF.

The V and J genes are TRBV25-1 and TRBJ1-3; the D is unclear. Germline V gives CDR1 MGHDK, CDR2 SYGVNS. Deletions cut 1 base from V and 6 bases from J, with 4 bases between. The CDR3 loop spans 12 amino acids. CDR3 loop: CASSESSNTIYF. In DNA form, the CDR3 reads TGTGCCAGCAGTGAATCATCAAACACCATATATTTT.

The J gene is TRBJ1-5, the V gene TRBV7-3, with TRBD1 identical over 9 bases. The CDR3 is 14 amino acids. V trimming: 4 bases; J trimming: 4 bases; junction bases outside the gene matches: 2. Germline values: CDR1 SGHTA, CDR2 FQGTGA. The CDR3 reads CASSSTGGNQPQHF. In DNA, the CDR3 is TGTGCCAGCAGCTCGACAGGGGGTAATCAGCCCCAGCATTTT.

The V and J genes are TRBV28 and TRBJ2-7; D perhaps matches TRBD1 (6 bases). The CDR3 totals 15 residues. Trimming took off 6 bases at V and 2 bases at J, with 17 bases between the two ends. CDR1 and CDR2 from the germline V gene are MDHEN and SYDVKM. DNA for the CDR3: TGTGCCAGCAGCTCAGGGGTAGACCACACCTACGAGCAGTACTTC. Its protein is CASSSGVDHTYEQYF. The full variable domain, with the rest looked up from reference TRBV28 and TRBJ2-7, is DVKVTQSSRYLVKRTGEKVFLECVQDMDHENMFWYRQDPGLGLRLIYFSYDVKMKEKGDIPEGYSVSREKKERFSLILESASTNQTSMYLCASSSGVDHTYEQYFGPGTRLTVT.

The V call is TRBV10-3, the J call TRBJ1-6; D is possibly TRBD1 (5 bases). Germline V gene sequence: CDR1 ENHRY, CDR2 SYGVKD. CDR3 length: 15 residues. The V end lost 0 bases, the J end lost 2 bases, and 5 bases lay between the germline ends. CDR3 sequence (DNA): TGTGCCATCAGTGAGTCGGACACCTATAATTCACCCCTCCACTTT. It encodes CAISESDTYNSPLHF.

This clone has only a few counts. V gene TRBV28 combines with J gene TRBJ2-5; TRBD1 matches 7 bases. Germline CDR1 MDHEN, CDR2 SYDVKM. Unmatched junction bases numbered 4, after V lost 5 bases and J lost 1 base. The CDR3 is 14 amino acids. This chain's CDR3 is CASSVRQGQETQYF. The CDR3 DNA sequence: TGTGCCAGCAGTGTACGACAGGGCCAAGAGACCCAGTACTTC.

The chain has TRBV29-1 and TRBJ1-1, with D possibly TRBD1 on 5 matching bases. CDR1 and CDR2 (germline): SQVTM, ANQGSEA. V shed 7 bases and J shed 4 bases, with 19 bases lying between them. The CDR3 consists of 14 residues. The CDR3 sequence is CSAGEVGGGTEAFF. The CDR3 DNA reads TGCAGCGCCGGAGAGGTTGGGGGGGGCACTGAAGCTTTCTTT.

This chain links TRBV4-3 with TRBJ2-7; D gene uncertain. V was pared by 0 bases and J by 3 bases, with 15 bases between. CDR3 length: 16 amino acids. Germline CDR1 LGHNA, CDR2 YSLEER. CDR3 protein: CASSQESQANLYEQYF. Here the CDR3 DNA reads TGCGCCAGCAGCCAAGAGAGTCAGGCCAATCTCTACGAGCAGTACTTC.

The chain couples TRBV28 to TRBJ2-7; 9 bases align to TRBD2. Germline CDR1 MDHEN, CDR2 SYDVKM. V lost 5 bases, J lost 5 bases, and 13 bases stayed unmatched. The CDR3 consists of 16 residues. Here the CDR3 reads CASSAVGLAGRNEQYF. For the CDR3, the DNA is TGTGCCAGCAGTGCCGTTGGGCTAGCGGGACGTAACGAGCAGTACTTC.

The chain has TRBV27 and TRBJ1-1; 7 positions match TRBD1. Germline V gives CDR1 MNHEY, CDR2 SMNVEV (reference sequence). The CDR3 contains 13 residues. Trimming removed 8 bases from V and 6 bases from J; junction bases left unmatched: 9. This chain's CDR3 is CASSTGMSAEAFF. CDR3 in DNA: TGTGCCAGCTCGACAGGGATGTCGGCTGAAGCTTTCTTT.

This clone was detected only a few times. DNA for the CDR3: TGTGCCAGCAGTGAAGGCGCAGGGGAGTACTTC. Encoded protein: CASSEGAGEYF. The J gene is TRBJ2-7, the V gene TRBV25-1; TRBD1 might be the D (6 bases). The CDR3 spans 11 residues. Germline V gene lookup returns CDR1 MGHDK and CDR2 SYGVNS. Trimming stripped 2 bases from V and 11 bases from J, with 10 bases between.

This clone has more than one count but fewer than ten. V gene TRBV30 combines with J gene TRBJ1-1; 7 bases line up with TRBD1. V dropped 0 bases and J dropped 7; count of bases not matched to a gene: 8. The CDR3 spans 14 residues. Germline CDR1 GTSNPN, CDR2 SVGIG (reference sequence). In DNA form, the CDR3 reads TGTGCCTGGAGTGTACGCCCTGGGGACAGTGAAGCTTTCTTT. This encodes CAWSVRPGDSEAFF.

The sample holds a few counts of this clone. The chain combines TRBV11-3 with TRBJ2-1; 12 positions agree with TRBD2. V was pared by 5 bases and J by 8 bases, with 7 bases of the junction left unmatched. Germline V gene sequence: CDR1 SGHNT, CDR2 YENEEA. The CDR3 runs to 15 residues. The CDR3 loop is CASSPRASGRDEQFF. The CDR3 nucleotides read TGTGCCAGCAGCCCCCGGGCTAGCGGGAGGGATGAGCAGTTCTTC.

V usage is TRBV13 and J usage is TRBJ1-1; D not resolved. Trimming stripped 3 bases from V and 5 bases from J, with 4 bases between. CDR3 length: 11 amino acids. Germline CDR1 reads PRHDT; CDR2 reads FYEKMQ (reference sequence). The CDR3 region is CASSFQTEAFF. The CDR3, as DNA: TGTGCCAGCAGCTTTCAAACTGAAGCTTTCTTT. Full variable domain (remainder filled in from reference TRBV13 and TRBJ1-1): AAGVIQSPRHLIKEKRETATLKCYPIPRHDTVYWYQQGPGQDPQFLISFYEKMQSDKGSIPDRFSAQQFSDYHSELNMSSLELGDSALYFCASSFQTEAFFGQGTRLTVV.

In this sample, this clone turned up a few times. The gene calls are TRBV6-1 and TRBJ2-7; 11 positions agree with TRBD2. V shed 0 bases, J shed 7 bases, and the junction held 5 bases outside the gene matches. This CDR3 region has 15 residues. The germline gives CDR1 MNHNS, CDR2 SASEGT. This CDR3 is CASSEALAGGWEQYF. In DNA, the CDR3 is TGTGCCAGCAGTGAAGCCCTAGCGGGAGGCTGGGAGCAGTACTTC.

This chain links TRBV7-9 with TRBJ2-2, with 7 bases identical to TRBD1. The CDR3 is made up of 16 amino acids. Germline assignment: CDR1 SEHNR and CDR2 FQNEAQ (reference sequence). Trimming removed 2 bases from V and 6 bases from J; junction bases left unmatched: 9. The CDR3 region is CASSLQTGRFPGELFF. The CDR3 DNA sequence: TGTGCCAGCAGCTTACAGACAGGGAGATTTCCCGGGGAGCTGTTTTTT.

This chain connects TRBV29-1 to TRBJ1-5, with TRBD1 matching over 8 bases. CDR1 and CDR2 from the germline V gene are SQVTM and ANQGSEA. V shed 4 bases and J 7 bases; nucleotides not matched to a gene: 12. The CDR3 length is 15 residues. The CDR3 reads CSVVLPGGENQPQHF. The CDR3 DNA sequence: TGCAGCGTTGTCCTGCCAGGGGGCGAGAACCAGCCCCAGCATTTT.

V and J are TRBV7-2 and TRBJ2-1, with 9 bases matching TRBD1. CDR3 length: 14 amino acids. Germline-derived CDR1 and CDR2 are SGHTA and FQGNSA. After removal of 5 bases from V and 7 bases from J, the junction contained 6 bases not matched to a gene. This chain's CDR3 is CASSRIQGANEQFF. The DNA of the CDR3 is TGTGCCAGCAGCCGAATACAGGGGGCGAATGAGCAGTTCTTC.

This chain links TRBV7-9 with TRBJ1-1; no clear D gene. Trimming took 5 bases from V and 1 from J, leaving 14 bases between them. Germline values: CDR1 SEHNR, CDR2 FQNEAQ (reference sequence). This CDR3 is 15 amino acids long. The CDR3 coding sequence is TGTGCCAGCAGCCGGAGGGAGGGAAAGAACACTGAAGCTTTCTTT. As protein: CASSRREGKNTEAFF.

The genes are TRBV9 and TRBJ2-5; D remains ambiguous. Per the germline V gene, CDR1 is SGDLS and CDR2 is YYNGEE. The CDR3 runs to 15 residues. Trimming stripped 0 bases from V and 5 bases from J, with 14 bases between. CDR3 residues: CASSVGGLERETQYF. CDR3 in DNA: TGTGCCAGCAGCGTAGGCGGTCTCGAGAGGGAGACCCAGTACTTC. Supplemented by reference TRBV9 and TRBJ2-5, the full variable domain reads DSGVTQTPKHLITATGQRVTLRCSPRSGDLSVYWYQQSLDQGLQFLIQYYNGEERAKGNILERFSAQQFPDLHSELNLSSLELGDSALYFCASSVGGLERETQYFGPGTRLLVL.

The V call is TRBV5-1, the J call TRBJ2-2; no clear D gene. The V gene lost 5 bases and the J gene lost 1 base, with 3 bases spanning the gap. CDR3 length: 12 residues. Germline loops: CDR1 SGHRS, CDR2 YFSETQ. The CDR3 spells CASSQNTGELFF. The DNA of the CDR3 is TGCGCCAGCAGTCAGAACACCGGGGAGCTGTTTTTT.